These T cell receptor beta chains were read from a single sample in a study of vaccination effects on CD4 cells after COVID-19. These receptors' antigens are unknown. Assay used: immunoSEQ multiplex PCR; TCRdb lists only in-frame clones, some missing. The data hold 20,000 to 30,000 clones, with 75% to 80% observed a single time. Sequenced material: CD4+ T cells from PBMCs cultured with HCoV-NL63 spike peptides, taken before COVID-19 vaccination. Receptors originate from a human donor who had a prior SARS-CoV-2 infection. Both conserved end residues are part of each CDR3. The D gene is left open where the match is weak. Where a row states a size, it is once, few, many or the class of an expanded clone; other rows omit it.

d_gene	v_gene	abundance	j_gene	CDR3aa	CDR3nt
TRBD2	TRBV18	NA	TRBJ2-7	CASSPLAGDLSYEQYF	TGTGCCAGCTCACCACTAGCGGGGGACCTCTCCTACGAGCAGTACTTC
NA	TRBV7-3	NA	TRBJ2-3	CASSLGRTTDTQYF	TGTGCCAGCAGCTTAGGTAGGACCACAGATACGCAGTATTTT
NA	TRBV3-1/TRBV3-2	NA	TRBJ2-7	CASSQDREDEQYF	TGTGCCAGCAGCCAAGACAGGGAGGATGAGCAGTACTTC
TRBD2	TRBV19	NA	TRBJ2-5	CASSTGLAGTETQYF	TGTGCCAGTAGTACGGGACTAGCGGGGACCGAGACCCAGTACTTC
NA	TRBV3-1/TRBV3-2	NA	TRBJ1-6	CASSQDGWSKDSPLHF	TGTGCCAGCAGCCAAGATGGTTGGTCGAAGGATTCACCCCTCCACTTT
NA	TRBV23-1	few	TRBJ1-4	CASRPRENEKLFF	TGCGCCAGCAGGCCAAGGGAGAATGAAAAACTGTTTTTT
NA	TRBV7-2	few	TRBJ1-2	CASSAQGQFSAGYTF	TGTGCCAGCAGCGCACAGGGCCAATTTTCGGCTGGCTACACCTTC
NA	TRBV15	once	TRBJ1-4	CATSRDGAGTNEKLFF	TGTGCCACCAGCAGAGATGGGGCAGGGACTAATGAAAAACTGTTTTTT
NA	TRBV5-1	NA	TRBJ1-1	CASSLNQWAGTEAFF	TGCGCCAGCAGCTTAAACCAATGGGCGGGAACTGAAGCTTTCTTT
NA	TRBV5-6	NA	TRBJ1-1	CASSFPGTRRTEAFF	TGTGCCAGCAGCTTTCCCGGGACAAGGAGAACTGAAGCTTTCTTT
NA	TRBV5-1	medium-sized	TRBJ1-2	CASSLGNSGNLYGYTF	TGCGCCAGCAGCTTGGGGAACTCAGGGAACCTCTATGGCTACACCTTC
NA	TRBV2	NA	TRBJ2-7	CASNRYLGYEQYF	TGTGCCAGCAACAGGTACCTAGGGTACGAGCAGTACTTC
NA	TRBV20-1	NA	TRBJ2-7	CSASVSYEQYF	TGCAGTGCTAGCGTCTCCTACGAGCAGTACTTC
NA	TRBV27	few	TRBJ2-2	CASSVQGFGELFF	TGTGCCAGCAGTGTACAGGGTTTCGGGGAGCTGTTTTTT
NA	TRBV5-1	NA	TRBJ1-4	CASSLFSPGYNEKLFF	TGCGCCAGCAGCTTGTTTTCTCCAGGGTATAATGAAAAACTGTTTTTT
TRBD2	TRBV7-8	NA	TRBJ2-5	CASSLDVGGGPQETQYF	TGTGCCAGCAGCTTGGATGTGGGCGGGGGGCCCCAAGAGACCCAGTACTTC
TRBD1	TRBV7-3	NA	TRBJ2-1	CASSLEGQEYNEQFF	TGTGCCAGCAGCTTAGAGGGACAGGAATACAATGAGCAGTTCTTC
NA	TRBV7-9	NA	TRBJ2-1	CASSYPSEQFF	TGTGCCAGCAGCTATCCAAGTGAGCAGTTCTTC
NA	TRBV12-3/TRBV12-4	few	TRBJ1-1	CASSLEQYSEAFF	TGTGCCAGCAGTTTAGAACAGTACAGTGAAGCTTTCTTT
TRBD2	TRBV12-3/TRBV12-4	NA	TRBJ2-7	CASSYSGSIGQYF	TGTGCCAGCAGTTATAGCGGGAGTATCGGGCAGTACTTC
NA	TRBV11-3	NA	TRBJ2-5	CASSLGPGTQYF	TGTGCCAGCAGCTTAGGCCCGGGGACCCAGTACTTC
NA	TRBV4-3	NA	TRBJ1-3	CASSREPHLTVSGNTIYF	TGCGCCAGCAGCCGCGAGCCGCATTTGACAGTCTCTGGAAACACCATATATTTT
NA	TRBV29-1	NA	TRBJ1-1	CSVEWFTIGSMNTEAFF	TGCAGCGTTGAATGGTTTACGATTGGGTCCATGAACACTGAAGCTTTCTTT
TRBD1	TRBV7-7	NA	TRBJ2-5	CASSLSTDRGAQETQYF	TGTGCTAGCAGCTTATCGACGGACAGGGGGGCGCAAGAGACCCAGTACTTC
NA	TRBV19	NA	TRBJ1-5	CASTQWGGRNQPQHF	TGTGCCAGTACCCAGTGGGGGGGAAGGAATCAGCCCCAGCATTTT
NA	TRBV5-1	NA	TRBJ1-2	CASSLDGPIYGYTF	TGCGCCAGCAGCTTGGACGGGCCCATCTATGGCTACACCTTC
NA	TRBV5-6	NA	TRBJ1-5	CASSQGGPMGQPQHF	TGTGCCAGCAGCCAAGGAGGCCCCATGGGACAGCCCCAGCATTTT
NA	TRBV7-3	few	TRBJ1-2	CASSPGGFGHYGYTF	TGTGCCAGCAGCCCGGGTGGCTTTGGGCACTATGGCTACACCTTC
TRBD1	TRBV6-5	NA	TRBJ1-4	CASRGPGQVKEKLFF	TGTGCCAGCAGGGGACCGGGACAGGTCAAAGAAAAACTGTTTTTT
TRBD1	TRBV2	NA	TRBJ2-1	CASSEWTGLTNEQFF	TGTGCCAGCAGTGAGTGGACAGGGCTTACCAATGAGCAGTTCTTC
NA	TRBV5-4	NA	TRBJ2-1	CASSLFGSGAYGNEQFF	TGTGCCAGCAGCTTGTTTGGTTCGGGGGCCTATGGCAATGAGCAGTTCTTC
TRBD1	TRBV6-5	NA	TRBJ1-2	CASSRLTGEDGYTF	TGTGCCAGCAGCCGACTGACAGGGGAGGATGGCTACACCTTC
TRBD1	TRBV18	once	TRBJ1-2	CASSSRGPGSGYTF	TGTGCCAGCTCATCAAGGGGGCCAGGATCTGGCTACACCTTC